This T cell receptor beta chain was recorded in a study of blood T cells in healthy people across ages. Findings and limits, study-wide: Naive T cell percentage showed a strong correlation with TCR beta diversity. A greater number of naive CD4+ cells and higher diversity distinguished long-lived donors from aged donors.

A second PCR of roughly 7 to 11 cycles used a sample-barcoded 5' primer and a J-beta primer mix. One entry per CDR3 protein, called by TCRdb with MiXCR from the 5' RACE reads. This repertoire shows some 1.8 million distinct CDR3 sequences, more than 35% found once; its top ten account for 20% to 25%. V gave up 1 base and J gave up 2 bases, with 6 bases separating them. Per the germline V gene, CDR1 is SGHRS and CDR2 is YFSETQ. This CDR3 is built from 13 residues. This clonotype showed up many times. Its antigen is not identified. Specimen: blood. This sequence originates from a human donor in good health. The chain combines TRBV5-1 with TRBJ2-5; D uncertain. In DNA form, the CDR3 reads TGCGCCAGCAGCTTGATTGGGCAAGAGACCCAGTACTTC. Translation: CASSLIGQETQYF. The full variable domain, in which reference TRBV5-1 and TRBJ2-5 provide the parts outside the CDR3, is KAGVTQTPRYLIKTRGQQVTLSCSPISGHRSVSWYQQTPGQGLQFLFEYFSETQRNKGNFPGRFSGRQFSNSRSEMNVSTLELGDSALYLCASSLIGQETQYFGPGTRLLVL.